Included here is one T cell receptor (beta chain) sequence, with context. Its antigen is not identified. Using its own MiXCR run on the 5' RACE reads, TCRdb lists one record per CDR3 protein. Of approximately 400,000 distinct CDR3 sequences in the sample, about 15% were seen once. The sample belongs to a study of CD8 T cells in ankylosing spondylitis. Findings of the study overall: What appeared characteristic of ankylosing spondylitis blood was a TCR beta motif of fewer than ten highly homologous variants.

Per the germline V gene, CDR1 is GTSNPN and CDR2 is SVGIG (reference sequence). Germline trimming cut 0 bases from V and 6 bases from J; bases unmatched to any gene: 3. The CDR3 is 13 residues long. Material for sequencing was blood, either unsorted or a sorted T cell fraction (not recorded which). This rearrangement joins TRBV30 to TRBJ1-1, with 8 bases that match TRBD1. The sequence was obtained from a male donor with ankylosing spondylitis. CDR3 amino acids: CAWSVQGAAEAFF. CDR3 DNA: TGTGCCTGGAGTGTCCAGGGGGCCGCTGAAGCTTTCTTT.